The source of this T cell receptor (beta chain) is a study of blood T cell repertoires in COVID-19 (dated by TCRdb to about 2020). For the wider study: Collaborator samples came from the United States, Italy and Spain and covered acute and convalescent phases of COVID-19. The material from the prospective study consisted of cDNA or gDNA derived from T cells, B-cell-depleted T cells, or PBMCs. The dataset comprised deeply sampled blood TCRbeta repertoires from subjects exposed to, actively infected with, or recovered from COVID-19. The repertoires were released in a freely available public database intended as a resource for research on the immune response to SARS-CoV-2. Samples came from the ongoing ImmuneRACE study (first 160 participants) plus 1,254 subjects from 6 global collaborators. The sample metadata nearly always contained a de-identified subject ID, COVID-19 status, age in years and sex. Where available, HLA class I and class II types were obtained from metadata supplied by the sample provider rather than from assay-based typing.

Samples from volunteer blood donors who had recovered from COVID-19 were contributed by a second Seattle source. Whole blood was collected in K2EDTA tubes by collaborating institutions according to the institutions' own protocols. For TCRbeta analysis, collaborators shipped samples as frozen whole blood, isolated PBMCs, or DNA extracted from either of those sample types. Overall results and qualifications from the work: The quantity of clinical and demographic metadata differed by source and by participant and was supplied without curation.

As regards this clone: No antigen is known for it. Base qualities are not provided; no much larger clone lies one nucleotide away.

V is pruned by 0 bases and J by 10 bases, leaving 3 bases of the junction without a gene match. The germline V gene provides CDR1 SGHTS and CDR2 YDEGEE. Taken from cysteine to phenylalanine, the CDR3 has 13 residues. Only the CDR3 DNA stays, 39 bases, in frame from base 1. TCRbeta CDR3 regions were amplified from genomic DNA by means of the immunoSEQ Assay, a bias-controlled multiplex PCR. In the original analysis: The number of nucleated cells in each sample was estimated by amplification of reference gene primers within the assay. To quantify the absolute abundance of each unique TCRbeta CDR3 rearrangement, sequence reads were collapsed and filtered. For each sample, productive Simpson clonality was calculated as the square root of Simpson's diversity index over productive rearrangements. The clones in this table, taken by TCRdb from immuneACCESS, are in-frame only. Not every clone is retained; where verified, under half of the shortfall comes from an unresolved V gene, and the cause of the rest is unknown. The D gene and trimming were derived from the DNA, and the V and J assignments and clone size from that table. Present in this sample are roughly 180,000 clones, approximately 86% of which were seen just once. The ten biggest clones cover 1% to 1.5% of the sample.

The V gene is TRBV5-8 and the J gene is TRBJ1-4; the junction holds 7 bases that match TRBD1. Sequencing was performed on peripheral blood. This receptor was obtained from a man aged 60 to 69 who had recovered from COVID-19. The CDR3: CASSLGGQAKLFF. The sequence in DNA is TGTGCCAGCAGCTTGGGAGGACAGGCAAAACTGTTTTTT.